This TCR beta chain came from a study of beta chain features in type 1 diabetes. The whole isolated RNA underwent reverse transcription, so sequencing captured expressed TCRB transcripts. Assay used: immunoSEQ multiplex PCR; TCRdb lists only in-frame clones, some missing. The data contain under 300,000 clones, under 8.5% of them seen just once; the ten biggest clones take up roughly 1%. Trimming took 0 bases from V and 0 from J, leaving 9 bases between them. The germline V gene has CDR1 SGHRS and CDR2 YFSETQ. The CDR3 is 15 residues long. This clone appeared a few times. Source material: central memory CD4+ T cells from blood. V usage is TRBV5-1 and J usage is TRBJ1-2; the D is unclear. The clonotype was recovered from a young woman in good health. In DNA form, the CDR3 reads TGCGCCAGCAGCTTGGAAGCGAATTCTAACTATGGCTACACCTTC. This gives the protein CASSLEANSNYGYTF. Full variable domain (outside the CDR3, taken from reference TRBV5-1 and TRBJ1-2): KAGVTQTPRYLIKTRGQQVTLSCSPISGHRSVSWYQQTPGQGLQFLFEYFSETQRNKGNFPGRFSGRQFSNSRSEMNVSTLELGDSALYLCASSLEANSNYGYTFGSGTRLTVV.